The entry below describes one T cell receptor beta chain. Antigen specificity is unknown. The sample originates from a study of blood T cells in healthy people across ages. Overall study results and limits: Diversity figures derived from one million T cells were judged to underestimate the true value.

Then a second PCR, running roughly 6 to 11 cycles, was carried out with a sample-barcoded 5' primer and a J-beta primer mix. Each CDR3 protein is one row after TCRdb ran MiXCR on the 5' RACE reads. The profile shows around 1,500,000 distinct CDR3 sequences, roughly 40% of them singletons. This CDR3 is 18 amino acids long. Drawn from each donor were about 9 milliliters of peripheral blood. The chain combines TRBV21-1 with TRBJ2-7; no DNA check was done on the table's D call, TRBD1. TRBV21-1 is marked as a pseudogene. Sequenced sample: blood. The TCR sequence derives from a woman between 18 and 30 years old in good health. DNA for the CDR3: TGTGCCAGCAGCACCCACTGGGGCTCCAGGGGGACTCTATACGAGCAGTACTTC. Translation gives CASSTHWGSRGTLYEQYF.